The clone carrying this T cell receptor (beta chain) was counted ten times or more. The antigen is unknown. The entry originates in a study of Graves' ophthalmopathy and Graves' hyperthyroidism. Amplified TCR beta CDR3 regions were obtained using RNA transcripts as template. RT-PCR in the first round used HTBI primers; a second-round multiplex PCR followed. One entry per CDR3 protein results from TCRdb running MiXCR on the multiplex PCR reads. The sample lists some 380,000 distinct CDR3 sequences; 15% were seen once. Study-level findings and limits: Blood was where most expanded thyroid clonotypes above 0.001 frequency also turned up.

Looked up from germline, CDR1 is SGHVS and CDR2 is FQNEAQ. Trimming pared 5 bases from V and 7 bases from J, leaving 9 bases between. The CDR3 covers 11 residues. The sequencing input was peripheral blood. This sequence originates from a woman between 18 and 30 years old with stable Graves' hyperthyroidism. The chain uses TRBV7-8 and TRBJ2-7; D gene uncertain. The CDR3 loop is CASSPSEEQYF. Written as DNA, the CDR3 is TGTGCCAGCAGCCCCTCAGAGGAGCAGTACTTC.